These 23 T cell receptor beta chains were all obtained from the same sample, sequenced in a study of early T cells in non-severe SARS-CoV-2 infection. A single record per CDR3 protein comes from TCRdb applying MiXCR to the 5' RACE reads. The repertoire holds tens of thousands of distinct CDR3 sequences, under 9% seen once, with more than 3% in the top ten. The material was whole blood, obtained at baseline. The receptors were sampled from an adult who was a healthcare worker with PCR-confirmed SARS-CoV-2 infection or an uninfected control (not recorded which).

This clonotype came up many times. The rearrangement joins TRBV12-3 or TRBV12-4 to TRBJ1-5, with D possibly being TRBD1 (6 bases). Trimming stripped 6 bases from V and 6 bases from J, with 24 bases between. The CDR3 is 17 amino acids. The DNA of the CDR3 is TGTGCCAGCAGCCGCGGGGGCCCAGAGGGTTTAGGTCAGCCCCAGCATTTT. Amino acids: CASSRGGPEGLGQPQHF.

CDR3 bases: TGTGCCAGCAGCCCCCCGGGGGAGTCTAATGAAAAACTGTTTTTT. Translating gives CASSPPGESNEKLFF. The chain has TRBV7-9 and TRBJ1-4, with D possibly being TRBD1 (5 bases). The CDR3 has 15 residues. CDR1 is SEHNR, CDR2 FQNEAQ, per germline (reference sequence). The V end was cut by 5 bases, the J end by 3 bases, with 13 bases between.

V usage is TRBV7-8 and J usage is TRBJ2-7, with a tentative D call TRBD2 (5 bases). V gave up 0 bases and J gave up 3 bases, with 12 bases separating them. Germline V gene sequence: CDR1 SGHVS, CDR2 FQNEAQ. The CDR3 covers 15 residues. In DNA, the CDR3 is TGTGCCAGCAGCTTAGCCGGGGTTGGGGTCTACGAGCAGTACTTC. Protein sequence: CASSLAGVGVYEQYF.

The V and J genes are TRBV3-1 and TRBJ2-1; 10 bases map to TRBD1. Germline CDR1 reads LGHDT; CDR2 reads YNNKEL (reference sequence). The CDR3 is 17 amino acids. J gave up 2 bases and V 4 bases, and 8 bases lay outside the gene matches. As DNA, the CDR3 is TGTGCCAGCAGCCGTTCACCCGGGACAGGGGCCTACAATGAGCAGTTCTTC. It specifies CASSRSPGTGAYNEQFF.

Only one count was recorded for this clonotype. The V gene is TRBV28, the J gene TRBJ1-1; TRBD1 might be the D (5 bases). CDR1 and CDR2 from the germline V gene are MDHEN and SYDVKM. CDR3 length: 15 amino acids. V lost 6 bases, J lost 3 bases, and 17 bases lay in between. CDR3: CASSKRRGSHTEAFF. In nucleotides, the CDR3 is TGTGCCAGCAGCAAAAGAAGGGGATCACACACTGAAGCTTTCTTT.

The chain employs TRBV4-1 and TRBJ2-7; tentatively, D is TRBD2 (5 bases). This CDR3 is 21 amino acids long. Germline-derived CDR1 and CDR2 are MGHRA and YSYEKL. The V gene lost 4 bases and the J gene lost 2 bases, with 33 bases spanning the gap. Here the CDR3 DNA reads TGCGCCAGCAGCCGAGCCCCATACAGTCAACTCGGGATAGCAACAACCTACGAGCAGTACTTC. As protein: CASSRAPYSQLGIATTYEQYF.

The rearrangement uses TRBV3-1 and TRBJ2-2; D remains ambiguous. The CDR3 spans 16 residues. V was clipped by 2 bases and J by 6 bases, with 16 bases between them. CDR1 and CDR2 from the germline V gene are LGHDT and YNNKEL (reference sequence). The CDR3 loop reads CASSQTTPLGAGELFF. The CDR3, as DNA: TGTGCCAGCAGCCAAACTACCCCGCTTGGTGCCGGGGAGCTGTTTTTT.

A few counts support this clonotype. This chain links TRBV7-3 with TRBJ2-1, with 9 nucleotides matching TRBD2. The CDR3 consists of 19 residues. J was trimmed by 8 bases and V by 1 base; bases with no gene match: 18. Looked up from germline, CDR1 is SGHTA and CDR2 is FQGTGA. The CDR3 region is CASSLKGLAGSSVADEQFF. The CDR3 region has the DNA TGTGCCAGCAGCTTAAAGGGCCTAGCGGGGAGCTCGGTGGCGGATGAGCAGTTCTTC. The full variable domain, with the rest looked up from reference TRBV7-3 and TRBJ2-1, is GAGVSQTPSNKVTEKGKYVELRCDPISGHTALYWYRQSLGQGPEFLIYFQGTGAADDSGLPNDRFFAVRPEGSVSTLKIQRTERGDSAVYLCASSLKGLAGSSVADEQFFGPGTRLTVL.

CDR3 loop: CASSQFRGRVPYEQYF. CDR3 nucleotides: TGCGCCAGCAGCCAATTCCGGGGACGGGTCCCCTACGAGCAGTACTTC. The chain has TRBV4-1 and TRBJ2-7; tentatively, D is TRBD1 or TRBD2 (5 bases each). The CDR3 extends over 16 amino acids. The germline V gene has CDR1 MGHRA and CDR2 YSYEKL. Trimming removed 2 bases at V and 2 bases at J, with 16 bases between.

CDR3 DNA: TGTGCCAGCTCACCACAGACTGGTACGCAGTATTTT. Translating gives CASSPQTGTQYF. This chain links TRBV18 with TRBJ2-3; D not resolved. Germline values: CDR1 KGHSH, CDR2 LQKENI. Trimming left V 1 base short and J 8 bases short, with 7 bases between. The CDR3 has 12 amino acids.

This chain connects TRBV9 to TRBJ2-7; perhaps TRBD1 as D (6 bases). The V end lost 5 bases, the J end lost 2 bases, and 23 bases lay between the germline ends. This CDR3 is 17 amino acids long. Per the germline V gene, CDR1 is SGDLS and CDR2 is YYNGEE. The CDR3 DNA reads TGTGCCAGCAGTTTGACAGGCCATGTGGGTGAACCCTACGAGCAGTACTTC. Translating gives CASSLTGHVGEPYEQYF.

This clonotype has a handful of counts. The chain has TRBV6-5 and TRBJ2-3; tentatively, D is TRBD2 (6 bases). The germline V gene encodes CDR1 MNHEY and CDR2 SVGAGI. Trimming removed 5 bases from V and 1 base from J, with 16 bases in between. The CDR3 has 16 residues. This CDR3 is CASSLFGSGRTDTQYF. CDR3 bases: TGTGCCAGCAGTCTGTTCGGTAGCGGACGCACAGATACGCAGTATTTT.

In its sample, this clonotype was seen a few times. This rearrangement joins TRBV18 to TRBJ1-6; TRBD1 aligns across 9 bases. Germline CDR1 is KGHSH and CDR2 is LQKENI. V shed 3 bases and J 8 bases; nucleotides not matched to a gene: 5. The length of the CDR3 is 15 residues. The CDR3 reads CASSPRTGADSPLHF. The CDR3 DNA sequence: TGTGCCAGCTCACCTCGGACAGGGGCCGATTCACCCCTCCACTTT.

This clonotype was seen more than once but under ten times. The V gene is TRBV20-1, the J gene TRBJ2-3; D is unclear. Germline V gene lookup returns CDR1 DFQATT and CDR2 SNEGSKA (reference sequence). The CDR3 has 13 amino acids. V lost 2 bases to trimming and J lost 2 bases, with 8 bases between them. DNA for the CDR3: TGCAGTGCTAGAACGCATACCACAGATACGCAGTATTTT. It encodes CSARTHTTDTQYF.

This clonotype was counted ten times or more. The chain uses TRBV11-2 and TRBJ1-1, with no clear D. The length of the CDR3 is 14 residues. CDR1 and CDR2 from the germline V gene are SGHAT and FQNNGV. V was cut by 0 bases and J by 4 bases, with 9 bases left in between. The DNA for the CDR3 is TGTGCCAGCAGCTTAGATAACTTGGCCACTGAAGCTTTCTTT. This gives the protein CASSLDNLATEAFF.

There are a few counts of this clonotype. The gene calls are TRBV6-6 and TRBJ2-1, with 10 bases aligning to TRBD2. CDR1 is MNHNY, CDR2 SVGAGI, per germline (reference sequence). The CDR3 has 18 amino acids. V was pared by 6 bases and J by 9 bases, with 20 bases of the junction left unmatched. CDR3 protein: CASSRRALTSGDTGEQFF. The CDR3 nucleotides read TGTGCCAGCAGCCGACGGGCCCTAACTAGCGGGGACACGGGTGAGCAGTTCTTC.

This clonotype showed up just a few times. V gene TRBV6-6 combines with J gene TRBJ2-6; 7 bases fit TRBD1. Trimming cost V 6 bases and J 2 bases; bases outside gene matches: 7. Germline V gene sequence: CDR1 MNHNY, CDR2 SVGAGI (reference sequence). The CDR3 consists of 16 residues. CDR3 coding DNA: TGTGCCAGCAGGGGGACAGCATATACTGGGGCCAACGTCCTGACTTTC. This codes for CASRGTAYTGANVLTF.

This chain joins TRBV5-6 and TRBJ2-7; TRBD1 agrees at 8 bases. CDR3 size: 14 residues. J lost 2 bases, V lost 4 bases, and 5 bases had no gene match. CDR1 and CDR2 from the germline V gene are SGHDT and YYEEEE. As DNA, the CDR3 is TGTGCCAGCAGCCCGGGACAGGAGCCCTACGAGCAGTACTTC. Translating it yields CASSPGQEPYEQYF.

The gene calls are TRBV19 and TRBJ2-7, with D possibly TRBD1 on 5 matching bases. Germline assignment: CDR1 LNHDA and CDR2 SQIVND (reference sequence). V lost 3 bases, J lost 2 bases, and 11 bases lay in between. The CDR3 sequence is 14 residues long. This CDR3 is CASSMRAGPYEQYF. For the CDR3, the DNA is TGTGCCAGTAGTATGCGTGCAGGGCCCTACGAGCAGTACTTC.

This clonotype came up a few times. The genes are TRBV5-1 and TRBJ2-1, with no clear D. CDR1 SGHRS and CDR2 YFSETQ come from the germline V gene. The ends were cut back, 0 bases at V and 1 base at J, with 5 bases in the middle. This CDR3 is 14 amino acids long. CDR3 bases: TGCGCCAGCAGCTTGGGGCAGTCCTACAATGAGCAGTTCTTC. The encoded protein is CASSLGQSYNEQFF.

This clonotype was counted at least ten times. The chain uses TRBV10-3 and TRBJ2-1; the match to TRBD2 covers 9 bases. Germline lookup yields CDR1 ENHRY and CDR2 SYGVKD. The V and J ends lost 3 bases and 5 bases, in that order; junction bases with no gene match: 5. This CDR3 is built from 15 residues. Here the CDR3 DNA reads TGTGCCATCAGTGAATCCCCTAGCGGGAACAATGAGCAGTTCTTC. As protein: CAISESPSGNNEQFF.

This clonotype showed up just a few times. This chain connects TRBV13 to TRBJ1-2; D call uncertain. V was cut by 0 bases and J by 2 bases, with 4 bases left in between. Germline CDR1 is PRHDT and CDR2 is FYEKMQ (reference sequence). The CDR3 spans 13 residues. The CDR3 DNA reads TGTGCCAGCAGCTTAGGGCGGAACTATGGCTACACCTTC. Encoded protein: CASSLGRNYGYTF.

V and J are TRBV19 and TRBJ2-7, with 13 bases lining up with TRBD2. This CDR3 contains 16 residues. Germline V gene sequence: CDR1 LNHDA, CDR2 SQIVND (reference sequence). V trimming: 4 bases; J trimming: 5 bases; junction bases outside the gene matches: 8. The CDR3 DNA reads as TGTGCCAGTAGTAAAGTCGGGACTAGCGGGATCCACGAGCAGTACTTC. Protein product: CASSKVGTSGIHEQYF.